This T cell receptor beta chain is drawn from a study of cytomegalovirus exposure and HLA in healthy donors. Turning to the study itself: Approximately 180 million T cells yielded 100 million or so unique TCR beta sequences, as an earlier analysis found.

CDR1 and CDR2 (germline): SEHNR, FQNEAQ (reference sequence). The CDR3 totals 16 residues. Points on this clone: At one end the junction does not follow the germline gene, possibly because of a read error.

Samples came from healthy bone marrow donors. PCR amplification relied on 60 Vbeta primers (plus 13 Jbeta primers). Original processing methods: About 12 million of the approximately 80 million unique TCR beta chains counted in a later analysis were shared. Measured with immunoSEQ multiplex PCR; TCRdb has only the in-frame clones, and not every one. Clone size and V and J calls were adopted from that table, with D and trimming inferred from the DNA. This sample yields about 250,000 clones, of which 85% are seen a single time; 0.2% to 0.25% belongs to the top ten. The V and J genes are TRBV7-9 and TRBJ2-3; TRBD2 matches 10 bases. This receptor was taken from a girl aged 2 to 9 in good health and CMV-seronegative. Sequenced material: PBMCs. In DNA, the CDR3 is TGTTCCAGCAGCTTAGTTAGCGGGGGGAACACAGATACGCAGTATTTT. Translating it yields CSSSLVSGGNTDTQYF.